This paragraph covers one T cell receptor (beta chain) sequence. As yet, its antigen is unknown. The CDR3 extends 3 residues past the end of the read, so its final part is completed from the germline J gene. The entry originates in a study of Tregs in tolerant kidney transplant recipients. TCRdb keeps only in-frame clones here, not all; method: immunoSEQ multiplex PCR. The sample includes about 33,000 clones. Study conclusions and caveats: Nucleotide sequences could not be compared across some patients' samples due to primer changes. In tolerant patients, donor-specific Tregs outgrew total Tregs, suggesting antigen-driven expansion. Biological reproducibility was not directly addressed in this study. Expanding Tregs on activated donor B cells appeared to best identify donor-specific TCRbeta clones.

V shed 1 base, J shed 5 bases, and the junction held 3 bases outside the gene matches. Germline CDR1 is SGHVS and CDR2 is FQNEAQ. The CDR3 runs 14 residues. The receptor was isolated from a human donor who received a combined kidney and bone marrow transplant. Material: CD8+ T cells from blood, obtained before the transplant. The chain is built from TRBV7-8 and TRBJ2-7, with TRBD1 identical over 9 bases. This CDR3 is CASSLEWTGDEQYF. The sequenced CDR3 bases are TGTGCCAGCAGCTTAGAGTGGACAGGGGACGAG.